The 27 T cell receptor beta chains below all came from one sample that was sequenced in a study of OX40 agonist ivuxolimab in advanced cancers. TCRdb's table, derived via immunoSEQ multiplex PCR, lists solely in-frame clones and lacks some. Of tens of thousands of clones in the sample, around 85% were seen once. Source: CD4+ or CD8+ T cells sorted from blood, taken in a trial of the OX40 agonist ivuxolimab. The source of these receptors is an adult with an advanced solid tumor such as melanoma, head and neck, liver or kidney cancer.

The CDR3 DNA follows: TGTGCCAGCAGCTTGTGGTCGGATACGCAGTATTTT. This translates into CASSLWSDTQYF. This chain joins TRBV5-6 and TRBJ2-3, with D unclear. Germline loops: CDR1 SGHDT, CDR2 YYEEEE. The CDR3 runs 12 residues. Trimming took 1 base from V and 6 from J, leaving 6 bases between them.

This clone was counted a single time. CDR3 in amino acids: CASGGKEVNQPQHF. In DNA form, the CDR3 reads TGTGCTAGTGGTGGGAAGGAGGTAAATCAGCCCCAGCATTTT. The chain is built from TRBV12-5 and TRBJ1-5, with D hard to call. Germline V gene data show CDR1 as LGHNT and CDR2 as FRNRAP. The CDR3 extends over 14 amino acids. V dropped 5 bases and J dropped 4 bases, with 12 bases sitting between them.

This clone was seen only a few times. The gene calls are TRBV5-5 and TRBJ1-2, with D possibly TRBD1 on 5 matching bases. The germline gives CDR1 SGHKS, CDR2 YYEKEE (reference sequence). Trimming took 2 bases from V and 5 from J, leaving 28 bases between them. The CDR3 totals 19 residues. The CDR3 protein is CASSFGPGTEDGRNYGYTF. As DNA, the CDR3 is TGTGCCAGCAGCTTTGGGCCGGGGACCGAAGACGGACGGAATTATGGCTACACCTTC.

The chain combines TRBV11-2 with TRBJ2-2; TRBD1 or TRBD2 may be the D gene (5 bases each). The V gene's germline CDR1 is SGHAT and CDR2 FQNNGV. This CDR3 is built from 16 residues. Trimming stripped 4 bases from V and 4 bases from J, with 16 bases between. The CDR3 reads CASSWGTVVGTGELFF. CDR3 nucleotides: TGTGCCAGCAGCTGGGGGACGGTCGTCGGCACCGGGGAGCTGTTTTTT.

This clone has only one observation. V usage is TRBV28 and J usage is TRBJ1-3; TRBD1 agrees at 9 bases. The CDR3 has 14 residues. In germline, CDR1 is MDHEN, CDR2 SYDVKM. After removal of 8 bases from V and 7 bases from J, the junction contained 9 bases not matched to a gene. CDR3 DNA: TGTGCCAGCTCTCGCGGGACAGGGTGGAACACCATATATTTT. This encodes CASSRGTGWNTIYF.

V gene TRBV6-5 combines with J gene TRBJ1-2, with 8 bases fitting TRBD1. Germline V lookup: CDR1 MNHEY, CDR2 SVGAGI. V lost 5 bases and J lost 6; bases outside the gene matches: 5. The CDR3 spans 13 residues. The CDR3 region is CASSRQGLNGYTF. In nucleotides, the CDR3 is TGTGCCAGCAGTAGACAGGGGTTAAATGGCTACACCTTC.

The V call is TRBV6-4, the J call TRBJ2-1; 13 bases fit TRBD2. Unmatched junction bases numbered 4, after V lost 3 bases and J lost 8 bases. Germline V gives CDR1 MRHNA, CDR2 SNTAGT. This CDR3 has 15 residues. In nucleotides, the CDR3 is TGTGCCAGCAGTGAAGGACTAGCGGGAGTGGATGAGCAGTTCTTC. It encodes CASSEGLAGVDEQFF.

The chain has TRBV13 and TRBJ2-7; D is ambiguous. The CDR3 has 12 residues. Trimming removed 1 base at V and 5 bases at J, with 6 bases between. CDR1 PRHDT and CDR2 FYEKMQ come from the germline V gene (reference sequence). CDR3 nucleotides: TGTGCCAGCAGCTTAGTGGGTGACGAGCAGTACTTC. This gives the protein CASSLVGDEQYF. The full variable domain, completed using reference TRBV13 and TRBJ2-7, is AAGVIQSPRHLIKEKRETATLKCYPIPRHDTVYWYQQGPGQDPQFLISFYEKMQSDKGSIPDRFSAQQFSDYHSELNMSSLELGDSALYFCASSLVGDEQYFGPGTRLTVT.

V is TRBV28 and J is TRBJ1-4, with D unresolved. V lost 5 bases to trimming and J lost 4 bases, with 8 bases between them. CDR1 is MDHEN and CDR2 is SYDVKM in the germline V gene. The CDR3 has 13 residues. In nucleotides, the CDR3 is TGTGCCAGCAGTAGCAGTCTTAATGAAAAACTGTTTTTT. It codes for CASSSSLNEKLFF.

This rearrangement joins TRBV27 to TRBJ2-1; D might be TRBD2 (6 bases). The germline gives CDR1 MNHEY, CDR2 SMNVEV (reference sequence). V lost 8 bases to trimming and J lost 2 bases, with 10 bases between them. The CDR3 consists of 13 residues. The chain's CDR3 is CASGVAAYNEQFF. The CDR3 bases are TGTGCCAGCGGGGTAGCGGCCTACAATGAGCAGTTCTTC.

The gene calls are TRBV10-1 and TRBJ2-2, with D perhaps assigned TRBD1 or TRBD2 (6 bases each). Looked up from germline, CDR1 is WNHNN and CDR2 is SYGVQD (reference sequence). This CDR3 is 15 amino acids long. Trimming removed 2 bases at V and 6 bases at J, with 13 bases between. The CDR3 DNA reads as TGCGCCAGCAGTGAGAAAACAGGGAGGCCCGGGGAGCTGTTTTTT. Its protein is CASSEKTGRPGELFF.

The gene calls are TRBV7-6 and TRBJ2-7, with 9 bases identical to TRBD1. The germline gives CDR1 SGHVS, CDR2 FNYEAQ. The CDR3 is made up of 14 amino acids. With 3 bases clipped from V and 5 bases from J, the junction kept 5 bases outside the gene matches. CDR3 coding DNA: TGTGCCAGCAGCTTTCTACAGGGGGCCGACGAGCAGTACTTC. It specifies CASSFLQGADEQYF.

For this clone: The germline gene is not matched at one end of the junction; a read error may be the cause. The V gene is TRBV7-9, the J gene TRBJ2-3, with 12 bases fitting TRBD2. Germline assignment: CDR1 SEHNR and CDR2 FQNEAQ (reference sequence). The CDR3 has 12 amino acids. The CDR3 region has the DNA TGTGCCAGCAGCCTCGGACTAGCGGGACGCGATTTT. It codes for CASSLGLAGRDF.

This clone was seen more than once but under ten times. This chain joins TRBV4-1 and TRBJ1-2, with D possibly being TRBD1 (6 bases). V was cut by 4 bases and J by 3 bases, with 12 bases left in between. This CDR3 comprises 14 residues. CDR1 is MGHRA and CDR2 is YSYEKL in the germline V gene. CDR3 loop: CASSPGGGYYGYTF. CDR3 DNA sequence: TGCGCCAGCAGCCCGGGAGGGGGTTACTATGGCTACACCTTC.

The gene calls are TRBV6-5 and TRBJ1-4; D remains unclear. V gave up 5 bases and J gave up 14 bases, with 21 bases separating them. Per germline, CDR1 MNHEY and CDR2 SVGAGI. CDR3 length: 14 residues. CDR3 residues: CASSPPASQGRLFF. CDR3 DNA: TGTGCCAGCAGTCCCCCGGCCAGTCAAGGAAGGCTGTTTTTT.

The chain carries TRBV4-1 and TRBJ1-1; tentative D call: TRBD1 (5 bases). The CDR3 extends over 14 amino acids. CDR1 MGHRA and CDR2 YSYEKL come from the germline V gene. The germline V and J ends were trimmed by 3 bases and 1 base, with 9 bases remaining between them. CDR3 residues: CASSQVQGNTEAFF. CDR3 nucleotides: TGCGCCAGCAGCCAGGTTCAGGGGAACACTGAAGCTTTCTTT.

The CDR3 DNA is TGTGCCAGTAGTATGGGCAGTTCCTACGAGCAGTACTTC. Encoded protein: CASSMGSSYEQYF. This chain uses TRBV19 with TRBJ2-7; no reliable D call. The CDR3 consists of 13 residues. In germline, CDR1 is LNHDA, CDR2 SQIVND (reference sequence). Trimming shortened V by 3 bases and J by 1 base, and 7 bases separated the two germline ends.

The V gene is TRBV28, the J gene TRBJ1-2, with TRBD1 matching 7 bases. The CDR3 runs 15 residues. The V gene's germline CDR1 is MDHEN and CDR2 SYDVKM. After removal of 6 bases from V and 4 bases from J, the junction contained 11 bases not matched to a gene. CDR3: CASSLSTGTAYGYTF. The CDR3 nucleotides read TGTGCCAGCAGCCTAAGCACAGGGACAGCCTATGGCTACACCTTC.

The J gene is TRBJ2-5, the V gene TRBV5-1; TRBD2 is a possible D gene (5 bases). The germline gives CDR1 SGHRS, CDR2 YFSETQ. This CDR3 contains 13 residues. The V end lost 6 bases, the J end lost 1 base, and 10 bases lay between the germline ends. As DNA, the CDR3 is TGCGCCAGCACAGGCGGAGGCCAAGAGACCCAGTACTTC. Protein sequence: CASTGGGQETQYF.

CDR3 protein: CASSPVSGTSGQETQYF. CDR3 DNA: TGTGCCAGCAGCCCGGTGTCCGGGACTAGCGGTCAAGAGACCCAGTACTTC. This chain connects TRBV9 to TRBJ2-5; 11 bases agree with TRBD2. Germline loops: CDR1 SGDLS, CDR2 YYNGEE. Unmatched junction bases numbered 10, after V lost 4 bases and J lost 2 bases. This CDR3 comprises 17 residues.

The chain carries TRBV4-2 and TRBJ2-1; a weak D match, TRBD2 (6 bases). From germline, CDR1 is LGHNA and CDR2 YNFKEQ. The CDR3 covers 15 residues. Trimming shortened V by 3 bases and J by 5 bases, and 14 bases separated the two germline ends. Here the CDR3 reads CASSQMASADNEQFF. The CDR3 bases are TGTGCCAGCAGCCAGATGGCTAGCGCAGACAATGAGCAGTTCTTC.

The CDR3 spells CASSIRTVSYEQYF. CDR3 nucleotide sequence: TGTGCCAGTAGTATTCGGACTGTCTCCTACGAGCAGTACTTC. This chain joins TRBV19 and TRBJ2-7, with D possibly being TRBD2 (5 bases). Germline values: CDR1 LNHDA, CDR2 SQIVND (reference sequence). Trimming removed 3 bases from V and 0 bases from J, with 9 bases in between. This CDR3 is built from 14 residues. The full variable domain, completed using reference TRBV19 and TRBJ2-7, is DGGITQSPKYLFRKEGQNVTLSCEQNLNHDAMYWYRQDPGQGLRLIYYSQIVNDFQKGDIAEGYSVSREKKESFPLTVTSAQKNPTAFYLCASSIRTVSYEQYFGPGTRLTVT.

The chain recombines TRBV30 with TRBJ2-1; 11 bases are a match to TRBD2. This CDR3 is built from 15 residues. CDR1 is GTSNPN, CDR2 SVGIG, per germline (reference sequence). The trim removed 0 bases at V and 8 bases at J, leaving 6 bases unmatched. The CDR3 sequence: CAWSVSSGRRDEQFF. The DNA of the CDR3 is TGTGCCTGGAGTGTATCTAGCGGGAGGCGAGATGAGCAGTTCTTC.

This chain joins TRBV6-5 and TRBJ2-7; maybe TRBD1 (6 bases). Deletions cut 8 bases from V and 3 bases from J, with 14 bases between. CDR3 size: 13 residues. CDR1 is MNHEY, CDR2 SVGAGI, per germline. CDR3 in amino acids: CASRPDRFYEQYF. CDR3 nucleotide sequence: TGTGCCAGCCGCCCGGACAGATTCTACGAGCAGTACTTC.

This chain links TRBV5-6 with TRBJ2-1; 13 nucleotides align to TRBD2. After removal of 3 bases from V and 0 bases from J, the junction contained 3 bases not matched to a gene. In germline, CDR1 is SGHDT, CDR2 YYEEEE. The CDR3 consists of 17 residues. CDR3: CASSSRTSGSSYNEQFF. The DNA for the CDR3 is TGTGCCAGCAGCTCGCGGACTAGCGGGAGCTCCTACAATGAGCAGTTCTTC.

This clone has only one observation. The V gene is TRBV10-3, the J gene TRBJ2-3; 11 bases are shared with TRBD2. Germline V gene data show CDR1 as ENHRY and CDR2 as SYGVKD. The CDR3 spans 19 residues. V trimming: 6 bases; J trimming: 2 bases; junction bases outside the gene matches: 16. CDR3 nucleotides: TGTGCCATCAGCCAGGGACTAGCGGTACAGGCTGGCCCCACAGATACGCAGTATTTT. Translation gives CAISQGLAVQAGPTDTQYF.

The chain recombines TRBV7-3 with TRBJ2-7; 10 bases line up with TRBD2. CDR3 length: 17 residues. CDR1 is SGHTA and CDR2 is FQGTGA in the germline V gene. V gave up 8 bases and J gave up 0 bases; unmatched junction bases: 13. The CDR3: CASRDPLLAGSSYEQYF. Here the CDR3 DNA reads TGTGCCAGCCGGGACCCACTACTAGCGGGAAGCTCCTACGAGCAGTACTTC. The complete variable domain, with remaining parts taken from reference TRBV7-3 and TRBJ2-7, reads GAGVSQTPSNKVTEKGKYVELRCDPISGHTALYWYRQSLGQGPEFLIYFQGTGAADDSGLPNDRFFAVRPEGSVSTLKIQRTERGDSAVYLCASRDPLLAGSSYEQYFGPGTRLTVT.